The clone carrying this T cell receptor (beta chain) was observed at least ten times. This sample is drawn from a study of T cells in Graves' hyperthyroidism and ophthalmopathy. The TCR beta CDR3 regions underwent amplification using RNA transcripts as the source. During a first-round RT-PCR of the TCR CDR3, the HTBI primer set was used. TCRdb passed the multiplex PCR reads through MiXCR, listing each CDR3 protein once. The sample gives around 250,000 distinct CDR3 sequences, over 15% of which show up once; 25% to 30% is in the top ten. The ends were cut back, 5 bases at V and 3 bases at J, with 14 bases in the middle. Germline lookup yields CDR1 MDHEN and CDR2 SYDVKM. CDR3 length equals 14 residues.

This chain uses TRBV28 with TRBJ2-7, with D possibly being TRBD2 (7 bases). The clonotype comes from a woman aged 18-30 years with Graves' ophthalmopathy. Sequencing was done on a sample of blood. CDR3 nucleotides: TGTGCCAGCAGTCCCCTCGGGGGGCGCTACGAGCAGTACTTC. Its protein is CASSPLGGRYEQYF.